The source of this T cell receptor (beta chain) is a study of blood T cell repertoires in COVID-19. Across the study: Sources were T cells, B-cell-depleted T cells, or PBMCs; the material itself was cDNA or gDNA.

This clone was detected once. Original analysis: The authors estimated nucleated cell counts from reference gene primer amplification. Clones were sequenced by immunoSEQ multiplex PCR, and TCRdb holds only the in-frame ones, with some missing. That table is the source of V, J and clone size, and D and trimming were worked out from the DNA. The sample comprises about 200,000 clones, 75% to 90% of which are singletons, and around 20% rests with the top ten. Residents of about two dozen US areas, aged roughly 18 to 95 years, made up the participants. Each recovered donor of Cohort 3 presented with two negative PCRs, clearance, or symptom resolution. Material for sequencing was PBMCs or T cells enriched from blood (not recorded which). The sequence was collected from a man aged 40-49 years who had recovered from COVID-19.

CDR3 sequence (DNA): TGTGCCAGCAGATCAGACTCGCTTGTGCCCCAGCATTTT. It encodes CASRSDSLVPQHF. The chain uses TRBV28 and TRBJ1-5; D is undetermined. V lost 6 bases to trimming and J lost 9 bases, with 15 bases between them. Germline values: CDR1 MDHEN, CDR2 SYDVKM. The CDR3 loop spans 13 amino acids.